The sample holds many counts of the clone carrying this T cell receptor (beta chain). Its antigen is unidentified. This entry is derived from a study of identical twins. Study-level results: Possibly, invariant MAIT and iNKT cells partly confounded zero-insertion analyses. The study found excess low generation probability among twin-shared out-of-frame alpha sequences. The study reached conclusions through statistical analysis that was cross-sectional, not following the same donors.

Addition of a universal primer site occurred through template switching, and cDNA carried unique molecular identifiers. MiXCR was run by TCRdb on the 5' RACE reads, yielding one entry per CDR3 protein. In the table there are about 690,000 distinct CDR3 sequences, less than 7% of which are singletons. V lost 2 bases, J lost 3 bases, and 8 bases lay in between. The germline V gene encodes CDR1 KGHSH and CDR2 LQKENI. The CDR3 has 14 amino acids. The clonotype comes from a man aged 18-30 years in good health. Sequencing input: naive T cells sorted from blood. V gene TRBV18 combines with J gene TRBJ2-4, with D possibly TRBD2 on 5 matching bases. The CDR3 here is CASSPVRVKNIQYF. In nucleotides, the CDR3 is TGTGCCAGCTCACCAGTGAGGGTCAAAAACATTCAGTACTTC.